These 18 T cell receptor beta chains share one sample of origin, sequenced in a study of tumor-infiltrating lymphocytes in primary liver carcinoma. Synthesis of TCR beta cDNA was carried out from around 500 ng total RNA with a constant-region primer. A slightly modified ARM-PCR protocol with three nested multiplex PCR rounds produced these TCR beta libraries. Primers for the first two PCR rounds were TRBV1-TRBV30 forward primers and a C-beta reverse primer (roughly 10 cycles per round). TCRdb re-called the multiplex PCR reads through MiXCR, storing one row per CDR3 protein. The sample contains about 320,000 distinct CDR3 sequences, around three fifths of which appear only once. The researchers obtained blood RNA from unsorted whole blood and also extracted germline DNA. Sequencing input: peripheral blood. The receptors shown here come from a woman aged 25 to 45 with primary liver carcinoma and hepatitis B virus infection.

The genes are TRBV6-2 or TRBV6-3 and TRBJ2-2; TRBD2 matches at 8 bases. Germline V gives CDR1 MNHEY, CDR2 SVGEGT. Germline trimming cut 0 bases from V and 4 bases from J; bases unmatched to any gene: 4. The CDR3 runs 16 residues. The CDR3 region is CASSYSGGGITGELFF. The CDR3, as DNA: TGTGCCAGCAGTTACTCGGGCGGGGGGATCACCGGGGAGCTGTTTTTT.

Remarks on this clonotype: The junction and the germline gene differ at one end; a read error may be behind it. The rearrangement uses TRBV12-3 or TRBV12-4 and TRBJ1-3; D is unclear. This CDR3 spans 13 amino acids. The CDR3 loop is CASTAQSENTIYF. Written as DNA, the CDR3 is TGTGCCAGCACAGCTCAGTCTGAAAACACCATATATTTT.

In the case of this clonotype: A junction end diverges from the germline sequence, so it may reflect a read error. V usage is TRBV11-3 and J usage is TRBJ2-1; the D is unclear. The CDR3 is 15 residues long. Germline CDR1 and CDR2: SGHNT and YENEEA. For the CDR3, the DNA is TGTGTCAGCAGCGCAAATAGTCCCACCTACAATGAGCAGTTCTTC. Translating gives CVSSANSPTYNEQFF.

This clonotype was observed a handful of times. Relative to the germline gene, one junction end is altered; a read error may explain this. This CDR3 reads CTSRGTGRETQYF. The DNA for the CDR3 is TGCACCAGTAGGGGGACAGGGAGGGAGACCCAGTACTTC. The chain has TRBV4-1 and TRBJ2-5, with TRBD1 identical over 9 bases. Germline V gives CDR1 MGHRA, CDR2 YSYEKL. CDR3 length equals 13 residues.

As regards this clonotype: With a much larger clone just one base away, this may be a read error. CDR3 DNA sequence: TGTGCCAGCAGGGGACAGGGTTCCCGTAACGAGCTGTACTTC. This sequence encodes CASRGQGSRNELYF. V gene TRBV6-5 combines with J gene TRBJ2-7, with TRBD1 matching 9 bases. This CDR3 is built from 14 residues. CDR1 MNHEY and CDR2 SVGAGI come from the germline V gene.

This chain links TRBV6-5 with TRBJ2-1, with 9 bases aligning to TRBD2. V gave up 11 bases and J gave up 13 bases; unmatched junction bases: 21. The germline V gene has CDR1 MNHEY and CDR2 SVGAGI. This CDR3 is 15 amino acids long. CDR3 DNA: TGTGCCTACAGTTGGACTAGCGCGTCCTACATTGAACAGTTCTTC. This codes for CAYSWTSASYIEQFF.

Note on this clonotype: The junction departs from germline at one end; a sequencing error may be responsible. J is TRBJ2-7 and V is TRBV6-2 or TRBV6-3; D uncertain. From germline, CDR1 is MNHEY and CDR2 SVGEGT. The CDR3 contains 13 residues. CDR3 loop: CATSHTTPYEQYF. The CDR3 DNA reads as TGTGCCACCAGTCACACGACTCCCTACGAGCAGTACTTC.

The gene calls are TRBV6-6 and TRBJ2-1, with D perhaps TRBD1 or TRBD2 (6 bases each). The CDR3 contains 14 residues. The germline V gene encodes CDR1 MNHNY and CDR2 SVGAGI (reference sequence). The V gene lost 5 bases and the J gene lost 10 bases, with 18 bases spanning the gap. The CDR3 nucleotides read TGTGCCAGCAGTCCCGCGGGCTGGAGGGGGGAGCAGTTCTTC. It specifies CASSPAGWRGEQFF.

This clonotype was seen more than once but under ten times. At one boundary the junction diverges from the germline segment, which might be a read error. This rearrangement joins TRBV5-6 to TRBJ2-7; the D call may be TRBD1 or TRBD2 (5 bases each). CDR1 is SGHDT and CDR2 is YYEEEE in the germline V gene. The CDR3 contains 15 residues. The CDR3 loop reads CASSRGPEGSYEQYF. CDR3 DNA sequence: TGTGCCAGCAGCCGGGGACCGGAAGGTTCCTACGAGCAGTATTTC.

V usage is TRBV12-3 or TRBV12-4 and J usage is TRBJ2-2; D not certain. This CDR3 contains 13 residues. Trimming removed 6 bases from V and 6 bases from J, with 11 bases in between. CDR3 loop: CASSASWPGELFF. The CDR3 nucleotides are TGTGCCAGCAGCGCGAGTTGGCCCGGGGAGCTGTTTTTT.

A few counts support this clonotype. The rearrangement joins TRBV24-1 to TRBJ2-1; D is undetermined. Germline V gene lookup returns CDR1 KGHDR and CDR2 SFDVKD. The CDR3 totals 13 residues. The V end was cut by 6 bases, the J end by 3 bases, with 8 bases between. In DNA, the CDR3 is TGTGCCACCAGTACCACAAACTACAATGAGCAGTTCTTC. Amino acid sequence: CATSTTNYNEQFF.

As to this clonotype: One base away lies a much larger clone, so this may be a sequencing read error. Given the absence of the conserved phenylalanine or tryptophan at the CDR3 end, a read error is likely. J is TRBJ2-1 and V is TRBV4-3, with 8 bases identical to TRBD2. The CDR3 contains 18 residues. J was trimmed by 9 bases and V by 0 bases; bases with no gene match: 16. Germline assignment: CDR1 LGHNA and CDR2 YSLEER. The CDR3 DNA is TGCGCCAGCAGCCAAGATCGGAGACCCCGTTTAGCGGGATCTGAGCAGTTCTCC. Translation: CASSQDRRPRLAGSEQFS.

The rearrangement joins TRBV7-9 to TRBJ2-7; D not resolved. CDR1 SEHNR and CDR2 FQNEAQ come from the germline V gene (reference sequence). The CDR3 covers 14 residues. Trimming pared 1 base from V and 2 bases from J, leaving 9 bases between. The CDR3 loop is CASSLELPAYEQYF. The CDR3 DNA follows: TGTGCCAGCAGCTTAGAACTTCCAGCCTACGAGCAGTACTTC.

Ten or more counts support this clonotype. The J gene is TRBJ2-4, the V gene TRBV6-6; 11 bases align to TRBD2. Losses at the gene ends were 3 bases for V and 2 bases for J; bases not matched to a gene: 15. The CDR3 is 20 amino acids. From germline, CDR1 is MNHNY and CDR2 SVGAGI (reference sequence). The CDR3 DNA reads as TGTGCCAGCAGTTATTTGGTAACTAGCGGGAGCCTCGGACCCAAAAACATTCAGTACTTC. Translated, it gives CASSYLVTSGSLGPKNIQYF.

Details on this clonotype: The germline gene is not matched at one end of the junction; a read error may be the cause. The chain uses TRBV11-2 and TRBJ2-7; 8 bases line up with TRBD1. Germline values: CDR1 SGHAT, CDR2 FQNNGV. The CDR3 consists of 14 residues. For the CDR3, the DNA is TGTGCCAGCAGTACAGGGGGTCGATTCTACGAGCAGTGTTTC. Protein sequence: CASSTGGRFYEQCF.

This clonotype was observed a few times. The chain couples TRBV30 to TRBJ2-7; no clear D gene. This CDR3 contains 12 residues. In germline, CDR1 is GTSNPN, CDR2 SVGIG (reference sequence). Trimming took off 4 bases at V and 2 bases at J, with 9 bases between the two ends. CDR3 bases: TGTGCCTGGATCTCGATTACCTACGAGCAGTACTTC. It codes for CAWISITYEQYF.

Details on this clonotype: The conserved phenylalanine or tryptophan is not found at the CDR3 terminus, so this likely reflects a read error. The V call is TRBV11-2, the J call TRBJ1-1; D not certain. Germline V gene lookup returns CDR1 SGHAT and CDR2 FQNNGV. CDR3 length equals 13 residues. Trimming stripped 5 bases from V and 1 base from J, with 8 bases between. The CDR3: CASSGGQNTEAFV. The CDR3 DNA reads as TGTGCCAGCAGCGGAGGGCAGAACACTGAAGCTTTCGTT.

This clonotype was observed a single time. A read error may be the cause here, since a much bigger clone is one base away. The J gene is TRBJ2-6, the V gene TRBV6-1, with D perhaps TRBD2 (5 bases). The CDR3 is made up of 15 amino acids. Germline CDR1 and CDR2: MNHNS and SASEGT. V gave up 7 bases and J gave up 0 bases, with 10 bases separating them. The CDR3 DNA sequence: TGTGCCAGCACCCCTGGGAGCTCTGGGGCCAACGTCCTGACTTTC. This gives the protein CASTPGSSGANVLTF.